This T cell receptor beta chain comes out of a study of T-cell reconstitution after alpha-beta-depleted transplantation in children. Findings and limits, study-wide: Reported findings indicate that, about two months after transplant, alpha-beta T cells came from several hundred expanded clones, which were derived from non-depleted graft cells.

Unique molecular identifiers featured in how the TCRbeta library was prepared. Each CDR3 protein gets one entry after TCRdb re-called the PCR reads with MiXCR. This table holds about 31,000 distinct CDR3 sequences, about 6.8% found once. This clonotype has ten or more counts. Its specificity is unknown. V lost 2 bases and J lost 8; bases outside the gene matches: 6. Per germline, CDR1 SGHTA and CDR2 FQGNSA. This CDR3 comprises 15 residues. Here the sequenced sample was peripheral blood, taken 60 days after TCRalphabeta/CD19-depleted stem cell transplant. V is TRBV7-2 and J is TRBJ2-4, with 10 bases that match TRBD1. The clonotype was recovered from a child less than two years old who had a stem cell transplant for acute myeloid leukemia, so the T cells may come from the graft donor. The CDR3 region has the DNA TGTGCCAGCAGCTTACGACAGGGGGCAGGGGACATTCAGTACTTC. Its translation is CASSLRQGAGDIQYF. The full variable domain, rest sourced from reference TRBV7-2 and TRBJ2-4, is GAGVSQSPSNKVTEKGKDVELRCDPISGHTALYWYRQSLGQGLEFLIYFQGNSAPDKSGLPSDRFSAERTGGSVSTLTIQRTQQEDSAVYLCASSLRQGAGDIQYFGAGTRLSVL.